The T cell receptor (beta chain) described here comes from a study of tumor and adjacent non-tumor tissue in lung cancer. Overall study: On average, productive TCRbeta reads reached about 4.17 million per sample.

This CDR3 spans 14 amino acids. Germline V gives CDR1 DFQATT, CDR2 SNEGSKA (reference sequence). The library came from three nested PCR rounds adapted from ARM-PCR protocols. TCRdb recomputed calls from the multiplex PCR reads with MiXCR, one row per CDR3 protein. The sample comprises 200,000 to 250,000 distinct CDR3 sequences, about two thirds of which are singletons, and about 23% rests with the top ten. As to this clonotype: The antigen is unknown. Since a much larger clone is just one base distant, this may be a read error.

Findings of the study overall: Top 100 clones took a larger repertoire share in normal lung. Compared with tumor, normal lung showed significantly lower TCR diversity. Patients with more diverse tumor TCRs had worse survival.

No cell sorting was done before RNA was extracted from the tissue. The receptor was isolated from a man aged 55 to 70 with non-small cell lung cancer. The chain uses TRBV20-1 and TRBJ2-7, with D possibly matching TRBD1 (6 bases). Sequencing input: lung tumor tissue. CDR3: CGARVGTKSYEQYF. CDR3 in DNA: TGCGGTGCTAGAGTTGGGACAAAATCCTACGAGCAGTACTTC.